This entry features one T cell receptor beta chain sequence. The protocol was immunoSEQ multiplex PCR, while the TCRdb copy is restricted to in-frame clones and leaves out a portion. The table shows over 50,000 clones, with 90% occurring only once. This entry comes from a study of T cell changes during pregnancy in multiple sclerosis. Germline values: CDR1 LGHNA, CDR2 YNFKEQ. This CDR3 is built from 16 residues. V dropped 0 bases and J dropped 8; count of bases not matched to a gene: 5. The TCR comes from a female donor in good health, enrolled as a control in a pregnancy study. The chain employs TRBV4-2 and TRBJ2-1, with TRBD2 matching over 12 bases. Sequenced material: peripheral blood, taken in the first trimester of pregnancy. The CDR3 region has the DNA TGTGCCAGCAGCCAAGAGCTAGCGGGAGGGCATGATGAGCAGTTCTTC. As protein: CASSQELAGGHDEQFF.